The next 22 T cell receptor beta chains were all read from a single sample in a study of identical twins. In TCRdb, the 5' RACE reads were re-called with MiXCR into one record per CDR3 protein. Seen here are 450,000 or so distinct CDR3 sequences, approximately 14% observed once, and the top ten hold approximately 1%. The same sample was also used in a study of yellow fever vaccine responses in identical twins.

Sequenced: CD4+ T cells sorted from blood. The receptors shown here come from a young woman in good health.

Here the CDR3 DNA reads TGTGCCAGCAGTGACCGATACAGGGGTCGTACTCAGCCCCAGCATTTT. This translates into CASSDRYRGRTQPQHF. This chain uses TRBV2 with TRBJ1-5; TRBD1 matches at 7 bases. The V segment lost 3 bases and the J segment 6 bases; nucleotides outside the gene matches: 11. The germline CDR1 and CDR2 sequences are SNHLY and FYNNEI. This CDR3 region has 16 residues.

This clonotype was detected a few times. The chain recombines TRBV9 with TRBJ2-2, with D perhaps TRBD2 (6 bases). This CDR3 comprises 15 residues. V was cut by 2 bases and J by 4 bases, with 12 bases left in between. Germline V gives CDR1 SGDLS, CDR2 YYNGEE. CDR3 amino acids: CASSVAEGRTGELFF. CDR3 bases: TGTGCCAGCAGCGTGGCGGAGGGTCGCACCGGGGAGCTGTTTTTT.

This clonotype was picked up a small number of times. This sequence joins TRBV28 and TRBJ2-7, with D possibly being TRBD1 or TRBD2 (5 bases each). The V gene lost 4 bases and the J gene lost 6 bases, with 19 bases spanning the gap. The CDR3 runs to 15 residues. From germline, CDR1 is MDHEN and CDR2 SYDVKM. This CDR3 reads CASSSYHARGGEQYF. The CDR3 DNA reads TGTGCCAGCAGTTCCTACCATGCCCGGGGCGGCGAGCAGTACTTC.

The chain combines TRBV3-1 with TRBJ2-3, with 7 bases aligning to TRBD2. CDR1 is LGHDT, CDR2 YNNKEL, per germline (reference sequence). The trim removed 4 bases at V and 4 bases at J, leaving 11 bases unmatched. The CDR3 spans 16 residues. The CDR3 region is CASSPDPWEGSDTQYF. Written as DNA, the CDR3 is TGTGCCAGCAGCCCGGATCCGTGGGAGGGCTCAGATACGCAGTATTTT.

This clonotype showed up just a few times. This chain uses TRBV5-1 with TRBJ1-6, with 9 positions matching TRBD1. The length of the CDR3 is 14 residues. V dropped 2 bases and J dropped 8; count of bases not matched to a gene: 2. The germline V gene encodes CDR1 SGHRS and CDR2 YFSETQ. The CDR3 is CASSFRTGDSPLHF. DNA for the CDR3: TGCGCCAGCAGCTTCCGGACAGGGGATTCACCCCTCCACTTT.

This clonotype was counted only a few times. V usage is TRBV29-1 and J usage is TRBJ2-1; TRBD1 is a possible D gene (6 bases). There are 15 residues in the CDR3. Germline V gene data show CDR1 as SQVTM and CDR2 as ANQGSEA. The germline V and J ends were trimmed by 5 bases and 8 bases, with 22 bases remaining between them. The CDR3 here is CSVPRTAREIDEQFF. CDR3 bases: TGCAGCGTTCCGAGGACAGCCAGGGAGATCGATGAGCAGTTCTTC.

This clonotype was recorded many times. The chain carries TRBV4-1 and TRBJ2-5; D call uncertain. Germline assignment: CDR1 MGHRA and CDR2 YSYEKL. The CDR3 covers 14 residues. The ends were cut back, 0 bases at V and 7 bases at J, with 12 bases in the middle. CDR3 sequence reads: CASSQDVIGVTQYF. The DNA of the CDR3 is TGCGCCAGCAGCCAAGACGTTATTGGCGTGACCCAGTACTTC.

This chain links TRBV12-3 or TRBV12-4 with TRBJ2-1, with 7 nucleotides matching TRBD1. V lost 2 bases and J lost 5; bases outside the gene matches: 6. CDR3 length: 15 amino acids. The CDR3 DNA sequence: TGTGCCAGCAGTTTAATCACAGGGGCCAACAATGAGCAGTTCTTC. Protein product: CASSLITGANNEQFF.

The chain combines TRBV7-3 with TRBJ1-6; D remains ambiguous. The V gene's germline CDR1 is SGHTA and CDR2 FQGTGA. The germline V and J ends were trimmed by 2 bases and 9 bases, with 8 bases remaining between them. This CDR3 is 13 amino acids long. The chain's CDR3 is CASSLEPVSPLHF. The CDR3 region has the DNA TGTGCCAGCAGCTTAGAACCGGTTTCACCCCTCCACTTT.

This clonotype was counted a few times. The V call is TRBV29-1, the J call TRBJ2-7, with TRBD1 identical over 8 bases. J lost 3 bases, V lost 6 bases, and 10 bases had no gene match. Germline CDR1 is SQVTM and CDR2 is ANQGSEA. The CDR3 totals 14 residues. The CDR3 protein is CSVKKGQAGYEQYF. Written as DNA, the CDR3 is TGCAGCGTAAAAAAGGGACAGGCCGGCTACGAGCAGTACTTC.

V is TRBV12-3 or TRBV12-4 and J is TRBJ2-1; 8 bases fit TRBD1. This CDR3 comprises 19 residues. The CDR3 DNA reads TGTACCTGCAGTTTAACCAGGGGGCAGGAGTTTAAAGTCTACAATGAGCAGTTCTTC. Translation: CTCSLTRGQEFKVYNEQFF.

Many counts were recorded for this clonotype. V gene TRBV4-3 combines with J gene TRBJ2-7; D may be TRBD2 (6 bases). The CDR3 has 18 amino acids. With 1 base removed from V and 2 bases from J, the gap between germline ends came to 21 bases. Germline V lookup: CDR1 LGHNA, CDR2 YSLEER. The CDR3 nucleotides are TGCGCCAGCAGCCAAGTTGCGGTCTCCGGGGGTGGAACCTACGAGCAGTACTTC. Protein: CASSQVAVSGGGTYEQYF.

The chain recombines TRBV5-1 with TRBJ2-3, with D possibly matching TRBD2 (5 bases). The CDR3 has 14 amino acids. Germline-derived CDR1 and CDR2 are SGHRS and YFSETQ. Trimming took 4 bases from V and 2 from J, leaving 11 bases between them. The CDR3 nucleotides are TGCGCCAGCAGCACGGACTCTATCACAGATACGCAGTATTTT. Translation gives CASSTDSITDTQYF.

This clonotype was detected ten times or more. This chain joins TRBV9 and TRBJ2-7, with TRBD1 as a possible D gene (6 bases). Trimming removed 2 bases from V and 3 bases from J, with 18 bases in between. The CDR3 loop spans 16 amino acids. Germline-derived CDR1 and CDR2 are SGDLS and YYNGEE. The CDR3 bases are TGTGCCAGCAGCGTCGGGGCTGGACAGATAATCTACGAGCAGTACTTC. Protein product: CASSVGAGQIIYEQYF.

The sample holds a few counts of this clonotype. This chain uses TRBV6-6 with TRBJ1-2; D is uncertain. Germline V gene sequence: CDR1 MNHNY, CDR2 SVGAGI (reference sequence). CDR3 length: 13 residues. Trimming removed 3 bases from V and 6 bases from J, with 11 bases in between. CDR3 in DNA: TGTGCCAGCAGTTATCGAGTGAGCGATGGCTACACCTTC. Its protein is CASSYRVSDGYTF.

This clonotype was detected many times. This chain uses TRBV20-1 with TRBJ2-3, with TRBD2 as a possible D gene (6 bases). V was shortened by 1 base and J by 5 bases, with 16 bases between the two germline ends. CDR1 and CDR2 (germline): DFQATT, SNEGSKA (reference sequence). This CDR3 spans 15 amino acids. The CDR3 reads CSARGSGGKEDTQYF. The CDR3 bases are TGCAGTGCTAGAGGTTCTGGGGGGAAGGAAGATACGCAGTATTTT.

This chain links TRBV13 with TRBJ2-2, with D perhaps assigned TRBD1 or TRBD2 (6 bases each). The CDR3 loop spans 18 amino acids. Germline V gene lookup returns CDR1 PRHDT and CDR2 FYEKMQ (reference sequence). The V end lost 1 base, the J end lost 2 bases, and 17 bases lay between the germline ends. The DNA for the CDR3 is TGTGCCAGCAGCTTAGTCGGGGGCTTTATTGGTAACACCGGGGAGCTGTTTTTT. Its translation: CASSLVGGFIGNTGELFF. Full variable domain (rest looked up from reference TRBV13 and TRBJ2-2): AAGVIQSPRHLIKEKRETATLKCYPIPRHDTVYWYQQGPGQDPQFLISFYEKMQSDKGSIPDRFSAQQFSDYHSELNMSSLELGDSALYFCASSLVGGFIGNTGELFFGEGSRLTVL.

There are many counts of this clonotype. The chain links TRBV15 to TRBJ2-1, with 7 bases aligning to TRBD1. The CDR3 consists of 14 residues. Germline CDR1 LNHNV, CDR2 YYDKDF (reference sequence). V gave up 1 base and J gave up 9 bases; unmatched junction bases: 6. CDR3 region: CATSRVGQDIEQFF. DNA of the CDR3: TGTGCCACCAGCAGAGTTGGACAGGATATTGAGCAGTTCTTC.

There are a few counts of this clonotype. The chain combines TRBV19 with TRBJ1-5; D not certain. CDR1 is LNHDA and CDR2 is SQIVND in the germline V gene (reference sequence). The CDR3 consists of 14 residues. V was cut by 5 bases and J by 3 bases, with 11 bases left in between. CDR3 amino acids: CASSQEGANQPQHF. The CDR3 nucleotides are TGTGCCAGTAGTCAGGAGGGTGCCAATCAGCCCCAGCATTTT. The full variable domain, its missing parts supplied by reference TRBV19 and TRBJ1-5, is DGGITQSPKYLFRKEGQNVTLSCEQNLNHDAMYWYRQDPGQGLRLIYYSQIVNDFQKGDIAEGYSVSREKKESFPLTVTSAQKNPTAFYLCASSQEGANQPQHFGDGTRLSIL.

The rearrangement joins TRBV19 to TRBJ1-5, with a tentative D call TRBD1 (6 bases). This CDR3 has 15 amino acids. Trimming took off 5 bases at V and 6 bases at J, with 17 bases between the two ends. Germline V lookup: CDR1 LNHDA, CDR2 SQIVND (reference sequence). The CDR3 sequence is CASSAGTTVGQPQHF. DNA for the CDR3: TGTGCCAGTAGTGCCGGGACAACAGTAGGTCAGCCCCAGCATTTT.

V is TRBV11-2 and J is TRBJ2-5; 7 bases map to TRBD1. V lost 5 bases to trimming and J lost 2 bases; unmatched junction nucleotides: 8. CDR3 size: 15 residues. CDR1 is SGHAT, CDR2 FQNNGV, per germline. Here the CDR3 reads CASSGGQLTQETQYF. The CDR3 DNA reads as TGTGCCAGCAGCGGGGGACAGCTAACACAAGAGACCCAGTACTTC.

This clonotype showed up just a few times. The rearrangement links TRBV5-5 to TRBJ2-1; TRBD2 is a possible D gene (6 bases). This CDR3 spans 15 amino acids. CDR1 is SGHKS, CDR2 YYEKEE, per germline (reference sequence). Trimming removed 1 base from V and 1 base from J, with 9 bases in between. The CDR3 protein is CASSLIRGSYNEQFF. CDR3 nucleotides: TGTGCCAGCAGCTTGATTCGGGGGTCCTACAATGAGCAGTTCTTC.